This T cell receptor (beta chain) was found in a study of human T cells and chemical hapten exposure (dated by TCRdb to the early 2020s). Some background on the complete study: The libraries were sequenced as a pool, and the TCR yield per sample differed mostly because of small variations in library volumes within the pool. From each blood RNA sample, both TCR alpha and TCR beta chains were sequenced. The study tracked peripheral blood TCR repertoire changes in vivo during primary and secondary sensitization to the hapten diphenylcyclopropenone (DPC) in alopecia patients.

This clonotype was found many times. No antigen is known for it. The input lacks base qualities; no much larger clone sits a single base away. The library was generated by RACE. The sample was run on a NextSeq 500. During library preparation, unique molecular identifiers were attached to individual cDNA molecules so that TCRs could be counted in a quantitative, reproducible way. The authors' pipeline ran thus. The median number of TCRs per sample was some 100,000, ranging from about 20,000 to 750,000. V, J and CDR3 annotation of the TCR reads was performed with the Decombinator software suite. Every sample was subsampled to the same number of TCRs (28,000) for the PS versus PT1 abundance plots. Expanded TCRs were defined as absent before sensitization and observed at least eight times at the 2-week time point. Starting from the raw public reads, TCRdb applied fastp trimming at Q25, assembled clones with MiXCR and retained in-frame beta chains. Rows with a matching CDR3 protein are joined into one entry that keeps the most common DNA and genes. The V and J calls reflect TCRdb's pipeline rather than the authors' work. Recorded for this sample are some 90,000 distinct CDR3 sequences; approximately 10% of them occurred a single time. Clones ranked in the top ten supply about 3.1% of the sample.

Sequences SGHTA (CDR1) and FQGNSA (CDR2) are obtained from the germline V gene. The CDR3, cysteine through phenylalanine, is 15 amino acids long. Just the 45-base CDR3 DNA is kept, in frame starting at base 1. Trimming removed 1 base from V and 4 bases from J, leaving 13 bases between the germline ends. Reading the label with the study, this specimen's time point is: healthy volunteer bleed at 2 weeks. Total RNA was extracted from unfractionated whole blood that had been collected in Tempus Blood RNA tubes. A handful of healthy volunteers were used as TCR sequencing controls and were bled at day 0, 2 weeks and 6 weeks. Overall study outcomes, separate from this receptor: No change with DPC sensitization was found in the number of TCRs above 1 in 1000 frequency, and no evidence of global repertoire structure alterations was found. After repeated subsampling, changes were observed in the strength of the expansion versus patch-test correlation and in the threshold at which the correlation became significant.

Recombination linked TRBV7-2 to TRBJ1-1; no D gene is confidently identified. The source material was whole blood. This TCR came from a female donor in good health. Some clones in this sample may be carry-over from other donors' samples. The CDR3 sequence is CASSLEWGGGTEAFF. Here is the DNA: TGTGCCAGCAGCTTAGAGTGGGGAGGCGGCACTGAAGCTTTCTTT.